This is a list of T cell receptor beta chains from one sample in a study of T cell responses to AZD1222 COVID-19 vaccine. Some clones are missing from TCRdb's copy, which holds only in-frame ones; the method was immunoSEQ multiplex PCR. The sample yields around 200,000 clones, roughly 93% seen once. Sequenced here: peripheral blood, sampled 28 days after the second dose of the MenACWY control vaccine. The receptors here all came from an adult who received the MenACWY meningococcal vaccine as a control. Both conserved end residues are part of each CDR3. The order of the fields is J gene, D gene, V gene, clone size, CDR3 DNA, CDR3 protein. A D gene is named only where the DNA matches it firmly. A row's size may be missing; if present it is once, few, many or a size class.

>TRBJ2-3|TRBD1|TRBV5-1|.
TGCGCCAGCAGCTTGGATCCGACAGGGGGCAACAAAGATACGCAGTATTTT
CASSLDPTGGNKDTQYF
>TRBJ2-5|TRBD2|TRBV7-6|.
TGTGCCAGCAGCTTAGGAAGCCTAGCGGGGGGAAAAGAGACCCAGTACTTC
CASSLGSLAGGKETQYF
>TRBJ1-5|.|TRBV5-1|.
TGCGCCAGCAGCAGGGGGACCCCTACTAATCAGCCCCAGCATTTT
CASSRGTPTNQPQHF
>TRBJ2-2|TRBD2|TRBV4-2|.
TGTGCCAGCAGCCTAAGCGGGGTAGGCACCGGGGAGCTGTTTTTT
CASSLSGVGTGELFF
>TRBJ1-4|.|TRBV2|.
TGTGCCAGCAGTGATGGGGGTCAAAATGAAAAACTGTTTTTT
CASSDGGQNEKLFF
>TRBJ1-2|.|TRBV6-5|.
TGTGCCACCAACGACTTGGGGAAGGGTTATGGCTACACCTTC
CATNDLGKGYGYTF
>TRBJ1-5|.|TRBV7-2|.
TGTGCCAGCAGCTTAGACAGCTATAGCAATCAGCCCCAGCATTTT
CASSLDSYSNQPQHF
>TRBJ2-1|.|TRBV5-4|once
TGTGCCAGCAGCTTGGCGGCGGTCTCCTACAATGAGCAGTTCTTC
CASSLAAVSYNEQFF
>TRBJ2-1|.|TRBV6-5|.
TGTGCCAGCACGATCAGGCTTAATGAGCAGTTCTTC
CASTIRLNEQFF
>TRBJ1-4|TRBD1|TRBV6-6|.
TGTGCCAGCAGTACGGGACAGTCTAATGAAAAACTGTTTTTT
CASSTGQSNEKLFF
>TRBJ2-2|.|TRBV5-4|.
TGTGCCAGCAGCCTATTTACGAACACCGGGGAGCTGTTTTTT
CASSLFTNTGELFF
>TRBJ1-1|.|TRBV19|.
TGTGCCAGTAGTCCCATCAGGGAACTGAACACTGAAGCTTTCTTT
CASSPIRELNTEAFF
>TRBJ1-2|.|TRBV18|.
TGTGCCAGCTCACCGGGGGGTAACTATGGCTACACCTTC
CASSPGGNYGYTF
>TRBJ2-6|.|TRBV6-4|.
TGTGCCAGCAGTGACAGCCGGGGGCTCTCTGGGGCCAACGTCCTGACTTTC
CASSDSRGLSGANVLTF
>TRBJ2-3|TRBD1|TRBV14|.
TGTGCCAGCAGCCAAGAGACCGGGACAGGGGGTTTGGCGGCAGATACGCAGTATTTT
CASSQETGTGGLAADTQYF
>TRBJ1-1|TRBD1|TRBV18|.
TGTGCCAGCTCACCCGGGACAGGGATAGGGAACACTGAAGCTTTCTTT
CASSPGTGIGNTEAFF
>TRBJ1-4|TRBD1|TRBV5-1|.
TGCGCCAGCAGCCGGGACAGGGGGCTGGGTCGGGATGAAAAACTGTTTTTT
CASSRDRGLGRDEKLFF
>TRBJ2-7|.|TRBV12-3/TRBV12-4|many
TGTGCCAGCAGTCCCGGGGCGAACGAGCAGTACTTC
CASSPGANEQYF
>TRBJ2-1|TRBD2|TRBV6-2/TRBV6-3|once
TGTGCCAGCAGTTACACGTTAGCGGGGGGAGGTGAGCAGTTCTTC
CASSYTLAGGGEQFF
>TRBJ1-1|.|TRBV25-1|.
TGTGCCAGCAGAGGGAGAGGGTGGGCCACTGAAGCTTTCTTT
CASRGRGWATEAFF
>TRBJ2-5|.|TRBV9|.
TGTGCCAGCAGCCTCTCCGGGCTCGAGACCCAGTACTTC
CASSLSGLETQYF
>TRBJ2-2|TRBD1|TRBV6-2/TRBV6-3|.
TGTGCCAGCAGTGGCCTACGGACAGGGGGCATGGGTGCCGGGGAGCTGTTTTTT
CASSGLRTGGMGAGELFF
>TRBJ1-3|.|TRBV7-9|once
TGTGCCAGCAGCCCCTACAGGAACACCATATATTTT
CASSPYRNTIYF
>TRBJ1-3|TRBD1|TRBV5-1|.
TGCGCCAGCAGGACGGACAGGGGCTCTGGAAACACCATATATTTT
CASRTDRGSGNTIYF
>TRBJ1-5|.|TRBV2|.
TGTGCCAGCAGTGAATGGGGGCCGGGGCTAGACAATCAGCCCCAGCATTTT
CASSEWGPGLDNQPQHF
>TRBJ1-2|TRBD1|TRBV7-9|.
TGTGCCAGCAGCTTATTACTAGGGACAGGAACGAACTATGGCTACACCTTC
CASSLLLGTGTNYGYTF
>TRBJ2-5|.|TRBV7-2|once
TGTGCCAGCAGCTTAGCGGGGCGAGGCGAGACCCAGTACTTC
CASSLAGRGETQYF
>TRBJ1-1|.|TRBV29-1|.
TGCAGCGTTGACGCGTACACTGAAGCTTTCTTT
CSVDAYTEAFF
>TRBJ2-3|TRBD1|TRBV7-3|.
TGTGCCAGCAGCTTGCGTCCCCGACAGGGGGCAGCAGATACGCAGTATTTT
CASSLRPRQGAADTQYF
>TRBJ2-2|.|TRBV24-1|.
TGTGCCACCAGTGATGCCGTGACCGGGGAGCTGTTTTTT
CATSDAVTGELFF
>TRBJ1-1|.|TRBV4-1|.
TGCGCCAGCAGCCGTTCTGGGACGTCTGAAGCTTTCTTT
CASSRSGTSEAFF
>TRBJ2-4|.|TRBV7-9|.
TGTGCCAGCAGCTTAGCGTTGGTTGCCAAAAACATTCAGTACTTC
CASSLALVAKNIQYF
>TRBJ2-7|TRBD1|TRBV29-1|.
TGCAGCGTTCGACAGGGCGCCTCCTACGAGCAGTACTTC
CSVRQGASYEQYF
>TRBJ1-6|.|TRBV11-2|.
TGTGCCAGCAGCTTCAGGAGGCTCAATAATTCACCCCTCCACTTT
CASSFRRLNNSPLHF
>TRBJ2-2|.|TRBV7-2|.
TGTGCCAGCAGCTCCCCGAACACCGGGGAGCTGTTTTTT
CASSSPNTGELFF
>TRBJ1-1|.|TRBV2|.
TGTGCCAGCAGTCGGCAGGGGTTCACTGAAGCTTTCTTT
CASSRQGFTEAFF
>TRBJ1-5|.|TRBV7-5|once
TGTGTCAGAAGCTTAGCTCCGCGGGGCCCCAATCAGCCCCAGCATTTT
CVRSLAPRGPNQPQHF
>TRBJ1-2|.|TRBV3-1/TRBV3-2|.
TGTGCCAGCAGCCAAGAAGGGCGTTTCTCAGGCTACACCTTC
CASSQEGRFSGYTF
>TRBJ2-7|TRBD1|TRBV5-1|.
TGCGCCAGCAGCTGGCCCCTCGGGACAGGAGAAGAGCAGTACTTC
CASSWPLGTGEEQYF